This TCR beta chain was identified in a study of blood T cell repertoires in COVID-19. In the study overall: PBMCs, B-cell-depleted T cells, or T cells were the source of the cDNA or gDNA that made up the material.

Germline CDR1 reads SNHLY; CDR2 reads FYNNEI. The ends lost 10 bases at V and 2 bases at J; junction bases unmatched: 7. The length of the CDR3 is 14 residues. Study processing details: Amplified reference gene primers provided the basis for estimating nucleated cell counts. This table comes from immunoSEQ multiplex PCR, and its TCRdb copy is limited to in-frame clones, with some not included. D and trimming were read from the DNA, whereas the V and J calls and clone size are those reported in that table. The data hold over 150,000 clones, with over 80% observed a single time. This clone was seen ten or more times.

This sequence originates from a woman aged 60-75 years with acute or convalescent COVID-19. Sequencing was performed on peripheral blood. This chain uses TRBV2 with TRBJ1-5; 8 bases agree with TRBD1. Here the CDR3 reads CATQTDRGNQPQHF. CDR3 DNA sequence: TGTGCCACCCAGACGGACAGGGGCAATCAGCCCCAGCATTTT.